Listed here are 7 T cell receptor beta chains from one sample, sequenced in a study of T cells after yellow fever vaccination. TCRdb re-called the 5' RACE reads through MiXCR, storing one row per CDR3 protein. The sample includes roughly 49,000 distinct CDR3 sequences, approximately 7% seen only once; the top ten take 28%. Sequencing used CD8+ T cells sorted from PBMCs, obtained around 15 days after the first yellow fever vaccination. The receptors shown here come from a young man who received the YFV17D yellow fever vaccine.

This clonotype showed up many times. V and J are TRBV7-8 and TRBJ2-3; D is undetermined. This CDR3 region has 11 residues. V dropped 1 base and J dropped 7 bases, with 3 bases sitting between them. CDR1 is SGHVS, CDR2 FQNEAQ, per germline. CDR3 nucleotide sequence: TGTGCCAGCAGCTTAGGAAATACGCAGTATTTT. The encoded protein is CASSLGNTQYF.

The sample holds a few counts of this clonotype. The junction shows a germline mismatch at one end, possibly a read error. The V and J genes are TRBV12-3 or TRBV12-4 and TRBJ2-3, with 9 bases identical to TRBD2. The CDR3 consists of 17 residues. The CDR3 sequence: CASRLGAGGLARDTQYF. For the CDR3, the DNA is TGTGCCAGCAGGTTAGGGGCAGGGGGACTAGCAAGGGATACGCAGTATTTT.

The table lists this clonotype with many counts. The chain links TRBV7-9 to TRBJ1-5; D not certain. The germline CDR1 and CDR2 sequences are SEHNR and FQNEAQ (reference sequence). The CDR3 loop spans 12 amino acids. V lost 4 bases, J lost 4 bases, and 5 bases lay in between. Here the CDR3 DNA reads TGTGCCAGCAGCTCTTGGAATCAGCCCCAGCATTTT. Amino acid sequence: CASSSWNQPQHF. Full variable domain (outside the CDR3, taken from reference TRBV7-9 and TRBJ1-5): DTGVSQNPRHKITKRGQNVTFRCDPISEHNRLYWYRQTLGQGPEFLTYFQNEAQLEKSRLLSDRFSAERPKGSFSTLEIQRTEQGDSAMYLCASSSWNQPQHFGDGTRLSIL.

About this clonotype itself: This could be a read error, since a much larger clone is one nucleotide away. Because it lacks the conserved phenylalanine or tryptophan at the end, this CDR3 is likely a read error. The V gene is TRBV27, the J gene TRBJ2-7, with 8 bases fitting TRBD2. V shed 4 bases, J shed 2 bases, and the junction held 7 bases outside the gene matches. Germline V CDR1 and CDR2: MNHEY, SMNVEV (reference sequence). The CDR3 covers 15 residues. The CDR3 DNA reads TGTGCCAGCAGTTCTACGATGGGACTAGCCTACGAGCAGTACTAC. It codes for CASSSTMGLAYEQYY.

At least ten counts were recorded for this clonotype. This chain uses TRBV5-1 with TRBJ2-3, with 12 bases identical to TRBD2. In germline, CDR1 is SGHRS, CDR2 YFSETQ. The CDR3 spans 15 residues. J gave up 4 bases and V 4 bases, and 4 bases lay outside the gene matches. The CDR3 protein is CASSPRTSGADTQYF. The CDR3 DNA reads TGCGCCAGCAGCCCGCGGACTAGCGGGGCAGATACGCAGTATTTT.

CDR3 in DNA: TGTGCCAGCAGCCGGGGGCTAGCGGGGGAGAACACCGGGGAGCTGTTTTTT. Its translation is CASSRGLAGENTGELFF. This chain links TRBV5-4 with TRBJ2-2; TRBD2 matches at 10 bases. Per germline, CDR1 SGHNT and CDR2 YYREEE (reference sequence). The CDR3 loop spans 17 amino acids. The trim removed 4 bases at V and 1 base at J, leaving 7 bases unmatched.

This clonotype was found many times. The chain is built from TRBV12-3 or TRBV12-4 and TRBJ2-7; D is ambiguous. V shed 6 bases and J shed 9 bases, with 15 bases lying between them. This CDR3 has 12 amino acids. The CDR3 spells CASSLSTFGQYF. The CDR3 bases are TGTGCCAGCAGCCTCTCTACTTTTGGGCAGTACTTC.